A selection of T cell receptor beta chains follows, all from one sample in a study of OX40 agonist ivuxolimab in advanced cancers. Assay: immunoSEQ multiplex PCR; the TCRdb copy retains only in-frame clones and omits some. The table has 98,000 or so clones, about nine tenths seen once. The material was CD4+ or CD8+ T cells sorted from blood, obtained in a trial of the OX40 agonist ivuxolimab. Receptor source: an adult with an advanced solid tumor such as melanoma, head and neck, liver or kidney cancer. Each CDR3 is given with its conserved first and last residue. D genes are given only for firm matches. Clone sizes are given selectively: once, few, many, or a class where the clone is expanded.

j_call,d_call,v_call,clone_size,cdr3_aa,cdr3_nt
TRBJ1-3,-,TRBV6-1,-,CASSIDGGSGNTIYF,TGTGCCAGCAGTATCGACGGCGGCTCTGGAAACACCATATATTTT
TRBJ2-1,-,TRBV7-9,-,CASSLTQGSSYNEQFF,TGTGCCAGCAGCTTAACGCAGGGGAGCTCCTACAATGAGCAGTTCTTC
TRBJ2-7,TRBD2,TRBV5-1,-,CASSLSDGGEQYF,TGCGCCAGCAGCTTGTCGGACGGGGGGGAGCAGTACTTC
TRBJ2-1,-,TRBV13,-,CASSLVLADYNEQFF,TGTGCCAGCAGCTTGGTCCTAGCAGACTACAATGAGCAGTTCTTC
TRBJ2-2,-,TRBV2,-,CASRRWVDTGELFF,TGTGCCAGCAGACGATGGGTCGACACCGGGGAGCTGTTTTTT
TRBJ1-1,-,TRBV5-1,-,CASRFNLQPNTEAFF,TGCGCCAGCAGATTTAACCTCCAGCCGAACACTGAAGCTTTCTTT
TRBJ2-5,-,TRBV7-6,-,CASSLGEGETQYF,TGTGCCAGCAGCTTAGGCGAAGGAGAGACCCAGTACTTC
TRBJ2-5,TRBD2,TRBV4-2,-,CASSPAIRGEETQYF,TGTGCCAGCAGCCCCGCAATACGGGGGGAGGAGACCCAGTACTTC
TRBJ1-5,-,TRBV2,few,CASSEGGNGQPQHF,TGTGCCAGCAGTGAAGGCGGGAACGGACAGCCCCAGCATTTT
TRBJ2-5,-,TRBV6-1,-,CASSPRLGREETQYF,TGTGCCAGCAGTCCCCGGTTAGGGAGAGAAGAGACCCAGTACTTC
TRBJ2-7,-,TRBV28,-,CASSFENANEQYF,TGTGCCAGCAGTTTCGAGAACGCCAACGAGCAGTACTTC
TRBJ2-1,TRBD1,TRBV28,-,CASSSGQTYNEQFF,TGTGCCAGCAGTTCGGGACAGACCTACAATGAGCAGTTCTTC
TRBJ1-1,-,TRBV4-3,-,CASSQETNTEAFF,TGCGCCAGCAGCCAAGAGACGAACACTGAAGCTTTCTTT
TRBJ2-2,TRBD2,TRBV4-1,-,CASSHGLAGGPTGELFF,TGCGCCAGCAGCCACGGACTAGCGGGAGGGCCAACCGGGGAGCTGTTTTTT
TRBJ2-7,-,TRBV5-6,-,CASSSLLREAYEQYF,TGTGCCAGCAGCTCTTTGCTGAGGGAAGCCTACGAGCAGTACTTC
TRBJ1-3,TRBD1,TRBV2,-,CARGTVAGNTIYF,TGTGCCCGTGGGACAGTTGCTGGAAACACCATATATTTT
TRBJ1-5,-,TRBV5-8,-,CASSFRSNQPQHF,TGTGCCAGCAGCTTTAGGAGCAATCAGCCCCAGCATTTT
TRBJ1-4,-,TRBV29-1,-,CSVRTNEKLFF,TGCAGCGTTCGGACCAACGAAAAACTGTTTTTT
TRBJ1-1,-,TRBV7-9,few,CAAYRVERNTEAFF,TGTGCCGCTTACAGGGTGGAAAGGAACACTGAAGCTTTCTTT
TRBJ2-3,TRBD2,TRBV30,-,CAWSLGLAGTDTQYF,TGTGCCTGGAGTTTGGGACTAGCCGGGACAGATACGCAGTATTTT
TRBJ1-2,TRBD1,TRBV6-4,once,CASSASGTGVYGYTF,TGTGCCAGCAGTGCGTCCGGGACAGGGGTCTATGGCTACACCTTC
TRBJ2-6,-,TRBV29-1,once,CSVGFSGANVLTF,TGCAGCGTTGGGTTCTCTGGGGCCAACGTCCTGACTTTC
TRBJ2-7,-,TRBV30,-,CAWTSPSYEQYF,TGTGCCTGGACTTCCCCCAGCTACGAGCAGTACTTC
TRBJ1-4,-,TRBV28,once,CASSSLLTTNEKLFF,TGTGCCAGCAGTTCCCTCTTGACAACTAATGAAAAACTGTTTTTT
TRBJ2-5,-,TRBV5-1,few,CASSLVWRGETQYF,TGCGCCAGCAGCTTGGTTTGGAGGGGTGAGACCCAGTACTTC
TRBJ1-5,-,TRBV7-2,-,CASSSLLYSNQPQHF,TGTGCCAGCAGCTCCCTCCTTTATAGCAATCAGCCCCAGCATTTT
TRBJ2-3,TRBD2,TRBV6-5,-,CASSSLAGRTTDTQYF,TGTGCCAGCAGTTCTCTAGCGGGTAGAACTACAGATACGCAGTATTTT
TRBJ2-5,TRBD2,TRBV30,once,CAWRRGRAGETQYF,TGTGCCTGGAGACGCGGGAGGGCCGGGGAGACCCAGTACTTC
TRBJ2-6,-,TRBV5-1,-,CASSSTGSTVLTF,TGCGCCAGCAGCTCGACCGGTTCCACCGTCCTGACTTTC
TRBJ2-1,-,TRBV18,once,CASSPRRDSWDNEQFF,TGTGCCAGCTCACCAAGGCGGGATTCATGGGACAATGAGCAGTTCTTC
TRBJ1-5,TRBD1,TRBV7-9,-,CASSFGQGQPQHF,TGTGCCAGCAGCTTCGGACAGGGCCAGCCCCAGCATTTT
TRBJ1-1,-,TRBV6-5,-,CASIDPGAGNTEAFF,TGTGCCAGCATTGACCCGGGGGCTGGGAACACTGAAGCTTTCTTT
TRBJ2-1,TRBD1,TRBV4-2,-,CASSQGEGARDEQFF,TGTGCCAGCAGCCAAGGCGAGGGGGCGCGTGATGAGCAGTTCTTC
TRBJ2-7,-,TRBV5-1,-,CASSLEHEQYF,TGCGCCAGCAGCTTGGAACACGAGCAGTACTTC
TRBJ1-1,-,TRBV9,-,CASSVQGGTEAFF,TGTGCCAGCAGCGTACAAGGAGGTACTGAAGCTTTCTTT
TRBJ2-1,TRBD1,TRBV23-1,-,CASRLDRGPSYNEQFF,TGCGCCAGCAGACTCGACAGGGGGCCCTCCTACAATGAGCAGTTCTTC
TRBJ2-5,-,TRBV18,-,CASSPQSQETQYF,TGTGCCAGCTCACCACAGAGCCAAGAGACCCAGTACTTC
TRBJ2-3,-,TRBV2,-,CASRVGISTDTQYF,TGTGCCAGCAGGGTGGGGATAAGCACAGATACGCAGTATTTT